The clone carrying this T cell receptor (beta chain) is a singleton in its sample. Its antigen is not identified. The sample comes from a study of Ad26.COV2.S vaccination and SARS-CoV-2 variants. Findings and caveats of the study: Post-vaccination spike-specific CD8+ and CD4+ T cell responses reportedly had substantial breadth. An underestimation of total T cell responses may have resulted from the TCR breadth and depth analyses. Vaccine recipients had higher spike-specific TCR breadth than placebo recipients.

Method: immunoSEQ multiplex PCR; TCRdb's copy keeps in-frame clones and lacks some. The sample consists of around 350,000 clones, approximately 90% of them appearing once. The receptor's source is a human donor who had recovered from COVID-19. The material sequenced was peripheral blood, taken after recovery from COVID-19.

CDR3 amino acids: CASSLGAGPSYEQYF. CDR3 DNA: TGTGCCAGCAGCTTAGGGGCAGGGCCTTCCTACGAGCAGTACTTC. The V gene is TRBV7-8, the J gene TRBJ2-7; tentatively, D is TRBD1 (5 bases). The CDR3 is 15 residues long. V was clipped by 1 base and J by 1 base, with 11 bases between them. Germline CDR1 is SGHVS and CDR2 is FQNEAQ. Full variable domain (missing parts from reference TRBV7-8 and TRBJ2-7): GAGVSQSPRYKVAKRGQDVALRCDPISGHVSLFWYQQALGQGPEFLTYFQNEAQLDKSGLPSDRFFAERPEGSVSTLKIQRTQQEDSAVYLCASSLGAGPSYEQYFGPGTRLTVT.